The rows below give T cell receptor beta chains drawn from one sample of a study of blood T cell repertoires in COVID-19. Clones were sequenced by immunoSEQ multiplex PCR, and TCRdb holds only the in-frame ones, with some missing. The sample holds some 360,000 clones; approximately 89% are singletons and the top ten take roughly 4%. Input material: peripheral blood. These receptor sequences come from a woman aged 60-70 years with COVID-19, enrolled during active disease. Both conserved end residues are part of each CDR3. A D gene is named only where the DNA matches it firmly. The size entry is marked missing in some rows and otherwise reads once, few, many or a size class.

TRBV2,NA,TRBD1,TRBJ1-2,CASSRDRGNYGYTF,TGTGCCAGCAGTCGGGACAGGGGGAACTATGGCTACACCTTC
TRBV19,NA,NA,TRBJ1-1,CASSMRYANTEAFF,TGTGCCAGTAGTATGAGGTATGCGAACACTGAAGCTTTCTTT
TRBV5-1,NA,TRBD1,TRBJ1-2,CASSLDTGGYGYTF,TGCGCCAGCAGCTTGGATACAGGGGGCTATGGCTACACCTTC
TRBV7-3,NA,NA,TRBJ2-2,CASSVTGTKNTGELFF,TGTGCCAGCAGCGTAACCGGGACAAAGAACACCGGGGAGCTGTTTTTT
TRBV18,few,TRBD1,TRBJ1-5,CASSPPNQGEQPQHF,TGTGCCAGCTCACCACCGAACCAGGGGGAACAGCCCCAGCATTTT
TRBV19,NA,TRBD1,TRBJ1-6,CASRRQGNSPLHF,TGTGCCAGTAGGCGACAGGGGAATTCACCCCTCCACTTT
TRBV27,NA,NA,TRBJ1-1,CASSSGRRGGTEAFF,TGTGCCAGCAGCTCGGGGAGGAGGGGGGGGACTGAAGCTTTCTTT
TRBV9,NA,TRBD1,TRBJ1-2,CASSVGYRGPYGYTF,TGTGCCAGCAGCGTAGGCTACAGGGGACCATATGGCTACACCTTC
TRBV18,NA,TRBD1,TRBJ2-7,CASSPPEGASYEQYF,TGTGCCAGCTCACCACCTGAGGGGGCGAGTTACGAGCAGTACTTC
TRBV13,NA,TRBD1,TRBJ1-2,CASSLIRGLYGYTF,TGTGCCAGCAGCTTGATCAGGGGGCTATATGGCTACACCTTC
TRBV4-2,NA,NA,TRBJ1-3,CASSRGIVNGNTIYF,TGTGCCAGCAGCCGAGGGATAGTGAACGGAAACACCATATATTTT
TRBV28,NA,NA,TRBJ1-4,CASSLAPMNVVGLFF,TGTGCCAGCAGTTTAGCCCCCATGAATGTAGTTGGACTGTTTTTT
TRBV9,NA,TRBD1,TRBJ1-3,CASSPNSPRDRGNTIYF,TGTGCCAGCAGCCCAAATAGTCCCCGGGACAGGGGAAACACCATATATTTT
TRBV19,NA,NA,TRBJ2-7,CASSIQTGPYEQYF,TGTGCCAGTAGTATCCAGACAGGCCCCTACGAGCAGTACTTC
TRBV9,NA,NA,TRBJ1-1,CASSVGFPGTEAFF,TGTGCCAGCAGCGTTGGCTTTCCAGGCACTGAAGCTTTCTTT
TRBV6-6,NA,NA,TRBJ1-1,CASSFTGGTEAFF,TGTGCCAGCAGTTTTACGGGTGGGACTGAAGCTTTCTTT
TRBV9,NA,NA,TRBJ1-2,CASSVRLEGYTF,TGTGCCAGCAGCGTCAGATTGGAGGGCTACACCTTC
TRBV11-2,NA,TRBD1,TRBJ1-2,CASSEIAGTGAGYTF,TGTGCCAGCAGCGAAATCGCCGGGACAGGGGCCGGCTACACCTTC
TRBV6-5,NA,NA,TRBJ1-1,CASSYRGSTEAFF,TGTGCCAGCAGTTACCGGGGTAGCACTGAAGCTTTCTTT
TRBV3-1/TRBV3-2,NA,NA,TRBJ2-5,CASSQVSETQYF,TGTGCCAGCAGCCAAGTAAGCGAGACCCAGTACTTC
TRBV2,NA,NA,TRBJ1-1,CASMGGTTNTEAFF,TGTGCCAGCATGGGGGGGACAACGAACACTGAAGCTTTCTTT
TRBV6-5,NA,NA,TRBJ1-6,CASRSTGSWNSPLHF,TGTGCCAGCAGGAGCACCGGGAGTTGGAATTCACCCCTCCACTTT
TRBV19,few,NA,TRBJ1-5,CASATWGSNQPQHF,TGTGCCAGCGCGACATGGGGCAGCAATCAGCCCCAGCATTTT
TRBV19,NA,TRBD1,TRBJ1-4,CASSRTGSEKLFF,TGTGCCAGTAGCAGGACAGGGAGTGAAAAACTGTTTTTT